This T cell receptor (beta chain) comes out of a study of human T cells and chemical hapten exposure. The CDR3 is made up of 15 amino acids. V trimming: 5 bases; J trimming: 5 bases; junction bases outside the gene matches: 7. The germline V gene encodes CDR1 SGHDT and CDR2 YYEEEE. Individual cDNA molecules (in the library) carried attached unique molecular identifiers. MiXCR, applied by TCRdb to the RACE reads, yields one record per CDR3 protein. The sample includes approximately 110,000 distinct CDR3 sequences, about 11% of them seen just once. General study points: Unchanged with DPC sensitization were TCRs above 1 in 1000 frequency. Clustering by CDR3 similarity yielded significantly more large clusters from expanded TCRs than controls.

Turning to this clonotype: Antigen unknown.

Indicated time point: patch test 1, 2 weeks after DPC sensitization. Treatment described: therapeutic diphenylcyclopropenone sensitization with weekly scalp DPC. Extraction yielded total RNA from whole blood (unfractionated). The sample consisted of whole blood, taken in connection with sensitization to the hapten diphenylcyclopropenone (DPC). The TCR was taken from a woman aged 40 to 55 with alopecia areata. Some clones in this sample may be carry-over from other donors' samples. V is TRBV5-6 and J is TRBJ2-2; 9 nucleotides agree with TRBD1. In DNA form, the CDR3 reads TGTGCCAGCAGGACTGACAGGGGGTGGACCGGGGAGCTGTTTTTT. As protein: CASRTDRGWTGELFF.